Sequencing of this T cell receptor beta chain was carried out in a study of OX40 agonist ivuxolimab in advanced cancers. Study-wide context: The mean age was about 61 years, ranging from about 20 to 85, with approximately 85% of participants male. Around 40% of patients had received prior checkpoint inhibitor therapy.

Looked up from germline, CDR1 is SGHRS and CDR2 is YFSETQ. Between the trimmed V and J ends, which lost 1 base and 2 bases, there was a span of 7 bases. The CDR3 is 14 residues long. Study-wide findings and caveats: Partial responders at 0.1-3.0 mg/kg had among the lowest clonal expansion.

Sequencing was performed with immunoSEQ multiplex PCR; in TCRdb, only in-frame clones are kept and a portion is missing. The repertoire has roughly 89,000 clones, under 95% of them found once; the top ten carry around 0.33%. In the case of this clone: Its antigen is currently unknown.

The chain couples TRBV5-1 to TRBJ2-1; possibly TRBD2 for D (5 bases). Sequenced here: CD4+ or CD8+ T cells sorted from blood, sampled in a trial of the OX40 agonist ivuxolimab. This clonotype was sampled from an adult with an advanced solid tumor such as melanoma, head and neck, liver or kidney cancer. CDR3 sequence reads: CASSLPGTYNEQFF. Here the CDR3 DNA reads TGCGCCAGCAGCTTGCCGGGAACCTACAATGAGCAGTTCTTC.